Sequencing of this T cell receptor (beta chain) was carried out in a study of blood T cells in healthy people across ages. Study findings and constraints: A greater number of naive CD4+ cells and higher diversity distinguished long-lived donors from aged donors. The study lacked donor CMV status, which possibly confounded expanded clonotype changes.

V lost 7 bases to trimming and J lost 0 bases; unmatched junction nucleotides: 18. Germline V gene lookup returns CDR1 MNHEY and CDR2 SVGEGT. This CDR3 is built from 20 residues. PCR was performed a second time for about 7 to 12 cycles using a sample-barcoded 5' primer and a J-beta primer mix. A 12-random-nucleotide template-switch adaptor tagged each cDNA molecule. Using its own MiXCR run on the 5' RACE reads, TCRdb lists one record per CDR3 protein. Found here are around 1.5 million distinct CDR3 sequences, roughly 32% of them singletons; the top ten hold 11%. Isolation of PBMCs gave at least 6 million cells per sample. Comment on this clonotype: No antigen is known for it.

Sequencing input: blood. The rearrangement joins TRBV6-2 or TRBV6-3 to TRBJ1-5; TRBD1 matches 10 bases. The origin of this receptor is a woman in her 30s in good health. The CDR3 protein is CASTRPSGTGEPYSNQPQHF. As DNA, the CDR3 is TGTGCCAGCACCCGACCAAGTGGGACAGGGGAACCTTATAGCAATCAGCCCCAGCATTTT.